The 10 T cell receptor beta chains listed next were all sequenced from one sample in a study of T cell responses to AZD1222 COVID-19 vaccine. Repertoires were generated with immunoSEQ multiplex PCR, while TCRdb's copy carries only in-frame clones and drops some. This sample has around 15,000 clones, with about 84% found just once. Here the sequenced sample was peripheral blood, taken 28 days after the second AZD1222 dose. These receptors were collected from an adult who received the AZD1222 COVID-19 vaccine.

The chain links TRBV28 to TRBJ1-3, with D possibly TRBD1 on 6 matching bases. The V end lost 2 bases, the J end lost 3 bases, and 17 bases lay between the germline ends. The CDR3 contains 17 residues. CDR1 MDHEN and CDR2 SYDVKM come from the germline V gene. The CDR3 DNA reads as TGTGCCAGCAGTTTACCTCCCAGGGGCGCCGGTGGAAACACCATATATTTT. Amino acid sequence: CASSLPPRGAGGNTIYF.

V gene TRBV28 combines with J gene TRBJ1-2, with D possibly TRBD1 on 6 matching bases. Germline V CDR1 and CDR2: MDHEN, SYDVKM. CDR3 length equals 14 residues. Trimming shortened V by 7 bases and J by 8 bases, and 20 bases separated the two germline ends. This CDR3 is CASNPGHFLRGYTF. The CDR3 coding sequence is TGTGCCAGCAACCCGGGACATTTCCTTCGGGGCTACACCTTC.

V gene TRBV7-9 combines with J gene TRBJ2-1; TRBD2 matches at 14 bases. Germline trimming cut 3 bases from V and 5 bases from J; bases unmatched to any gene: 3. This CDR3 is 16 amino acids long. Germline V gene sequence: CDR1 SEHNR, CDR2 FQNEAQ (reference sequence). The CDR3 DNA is TGTGCCAGCAGCTTGGGACTAGCGGGAGACCACAATGAGCAGTTCTTC. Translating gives CASSLGLAGDHNEQFF.

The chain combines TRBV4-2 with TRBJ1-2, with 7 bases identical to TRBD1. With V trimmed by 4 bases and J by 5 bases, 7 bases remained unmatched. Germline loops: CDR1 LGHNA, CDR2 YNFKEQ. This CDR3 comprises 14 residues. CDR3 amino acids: CASSPEGAEYGYTF. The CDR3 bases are TGTGCCAGCAGCCCTGAGGGGGCGGAGTATGGCTACACCTTC.

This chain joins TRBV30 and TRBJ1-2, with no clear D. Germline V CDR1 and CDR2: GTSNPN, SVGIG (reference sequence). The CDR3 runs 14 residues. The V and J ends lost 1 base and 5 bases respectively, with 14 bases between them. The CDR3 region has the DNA TGTGCCTGGAGTGAAATGGGGAAGGAATATGGCTACACCTTC. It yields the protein CAWSEMGKEYGYTF.

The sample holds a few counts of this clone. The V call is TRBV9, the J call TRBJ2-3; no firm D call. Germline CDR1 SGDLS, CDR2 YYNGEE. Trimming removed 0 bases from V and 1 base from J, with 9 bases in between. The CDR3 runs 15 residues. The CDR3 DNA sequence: TGTGCCAGCAGCGTAGCCGACGGGCGCACAGATACGCAGTATTTT. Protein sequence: CASSVADGRTDTQYF.

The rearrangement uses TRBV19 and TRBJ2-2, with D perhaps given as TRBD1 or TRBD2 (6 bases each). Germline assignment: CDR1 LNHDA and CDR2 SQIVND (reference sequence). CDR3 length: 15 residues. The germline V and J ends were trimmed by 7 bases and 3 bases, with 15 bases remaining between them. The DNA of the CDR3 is TGTGCCAGTATGACGGGGGCGGCCGACACCGGGGAGCTGTTTTTT. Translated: CASMTGAADTGELFF. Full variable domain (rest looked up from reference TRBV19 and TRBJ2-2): DGGITQSPKYLFRKEGQNVTLSCEQNLNHDAMYWYRQDPGQGLRLIYYSQIVNDFQKGDIAEGYSVSREKKESFPLTVTSAQKNPTAFYLCASMTGAADTGELFFGEGSRLTVL.

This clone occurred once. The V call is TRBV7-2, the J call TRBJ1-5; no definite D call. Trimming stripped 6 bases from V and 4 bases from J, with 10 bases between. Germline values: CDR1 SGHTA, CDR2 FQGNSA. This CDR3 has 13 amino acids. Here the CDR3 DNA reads TGTGCCAGCAGTGCGGGTTTGAATCAGCCCCAGCATTTT. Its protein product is CASSAGLNQPQHF. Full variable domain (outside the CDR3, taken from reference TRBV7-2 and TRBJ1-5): GAGVSQSPSNKVTEKGKDVELRCDPISGHTALYWYRQSLGQGLEFLIYFQGNSAPDKSGLPSDRFSAERTGGSVSTLTIQRTQQEDSAVYLCASSAGLNQPQHFGDGTRLSIL.

For the CDR3, the DNA is TGTGCCAGCAGCATAGGAGATGGGCTAGCGGGGTTCCAAGAGACCCAGTACTTC. Translating gives CASSIGDGLAGFQETQYF. The chain combines TRBV11-2 with TRBJ2-5; TRBD2 matches 9 bases. V lost 5 bases to trimming and J lost 1 base; unmatched junction nucleotides: 14. Germline loops: CDR1 SGHAT, CDR2 FQNNGV. The CDR3 totals 18 residues.

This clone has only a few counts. This chain's CDR3 is CASSEDSPSGYTF. For the CDR3, the DNA is TGTGCCAGCAGCGAAGACAGCCCTAGTGGCTACACCTTC. This chain links TRBV9 with TRBJ1-2, with D maybe TRBD1 (5 bases). V gave up 3 bases and J gave up 7 bases, with 13 bases separating them. The CDR3 consists of 13 residues. Germline V gives CDR1 SGDLS, CDR2 YYNGEE. The complete variable domain, with remaining parts taken from reference TRBV9 and TRBJ1-2, reads DSGVTQTPKHLITATGQRVTLRCSPRSGDLSVYWYQQSLDQGLQFLIQYYNGEERAKGNILERFSAQQFPDLHSELNLSSLELGDSALYFCASSEDSPSGYTFGSGTRLTVV.